A single sample gave rise to the 29 T cell receptor beta chains below, sequenced in a study of cytomegalovirus exposure and HLA in healthy donors. The study ran its PCR with 60 Vbeta and 13 Jbeta primers. Data came from immunoSEQ multiplex PCR; TCRdb stores just in-frame clones and leaves some out. The sample shows around 140,000 clones, more than 75% of them seen only once. The sample consisted of PBMCs. The receptors shown here come from a woman aged 25 to 39 in good health and CMV-seronegative.

The V and J genes are TRBV30 and TRBJ2-5; 8 nucleotides align to TRBD1. Germline CDR1 is GTSNPN and CDR2 is SVGIG (reference sequence). The CDR3 has 13 residues. V lost 2 bases, J lost 5 bases, and 4 bases stayed unmatched. The CDR3 sequence: CAWSTGGVETQYF. The DNA for the CDR3 is TGTGCCTGGAGTACAGGGGGAGTGGAGACCCAGTACTTC.

In its sample, this clone was seen a few times. This sequence joins TRBV7-9 and TRBJ1-5; D not certain. Trimming pared 3 bases from V and 2 bases from J, leaving 14 bases between. The CDR3 extends over 16 amino acids. Germline V CDR1 and CDR2: SEHNR, FQNEAQ (reference sequence). In DNA form, the CDR3 reads TGTGCCAGCAGCTTGGGCGTCAGGATGGGCAATCAGCCCCAGCATTTT. It specifies CASSLGVRMGNQPQHF.

V and J are TRBV7-2 and TRBJ1-1; 7 bases are shared with TRBD1. Unmatched junction bases numbered 6, after V lost 4 bases and J lost 4 bases. Germline CDR1 is SGHTA and CDR2 is FQGNSA. This CDR3 is 14 amino acids long. CDR3 sequence: CASSSITGATEAFF. CDR3 bases: TGTGCCAGCAGCTCCATTACAGGGGCCACTGAAGCTTTCTTT.

V and J are TRBV5-1 and TRBJ2-1; tentative D call: TRBD1 (6 bases). The CDR3 has 15 amino acids. V gave up 1 base and J gave up 5 bases, with 13 bases separating them. Looked up from germline, CDR1 is SGHRS and CDR2 is YFSETQ. CDR3 in amino acids: CASSLSTGTDNEQFF. In DNA, the CDR3 is TGCGCCAGCAGCTTGAGCACAGGGACCGACAATGAGCAGTTCTTC.

V and J are TRBV14 and TRBJ1-1; TRBD1 aligns across 9 bases. V was clipped by 1 base and J by 3 bases; unmatched bases: 3. The CDR3 sequence is 15 residues long. The germline V gene has CDR1 SGHDN and CDR2 FVKESK. The CDR3 bases are TGTGCCAGCAGCCAAGGGAGACAGGGGGACACTGAAGCTTTCTTT. Amino acids: CASSQGRQGDTEAFF.

The CDR3 nucleotides read TGTGCCAGCAGTTTATCCAGGGGGCCAACTAACTATGGCTACACCTTC. This translates into CASSLSRGPTNYGYTF. The V call is TRBV6-6, the J call TRBJ1-2, with 8 bases identical to TRBD1. Trimming at V came to 4 bases and at J to 0 bases, leaving 7 bases not matched to a gene. The germline CDR1 and CDR2 sequences are MNHNY and SVGAGI (reference sequence). The CDR3 spans 16 residues.

The chain couples TRBV19 to TRBJ2-7; 9 bases match TRBD2. The CDR3 runs 13 residues. V dropped 7 bases and J dropped 3; count of bases not matched to a gene: 4. Germline V gene data show CDR1 as LNHDA and CDR2 as SQIVND (reference sequence). In DNA, the CDR3 is TGTGCCAGTACCTCAGCGGGGGGCTACGAGCAGTACTTC. Amino acid sequence: CASTSAGGYEQYF.

V usage is TRBV15 and J usage is TRBJ1-6; tentatively, D is TRBD1 (5 bases). CDR1 is LNHNV and CDR2 is YYDKDF in the germline V gene (reference sequence). The CDR3 is 18 amino acids. V was pared by 4 bases and J by 0 bases, with 16 bases between. CDR3 sequence (DNA): TGTGCCACCAGCAATAGTTTGACAGCGAGCTCCTATAATTCACCCCTCCACTTT. Protein: CATSNSLTASSYNSPLHF.

The chain couples TRBV6-1 to TRBJ2-2, with TRBD2 matching over 7 bases. The CDR3 contains 15 residues. V lost 7 bases and J lost 5; bases outside the gene matches: 10. The germline V gene encodes CDR1 MNHNS and CDR2 SASEGT. For the CDR3, the DNA is TGTGCCAGCAAACGGGTCAGGGAGGGTACCGGGGAGCTGTTTTTT. It specifies CASKRVREGTGELFF.

This rearrangement joins TRBV7-8 to TRBJ2-6; 7 bases align to TRBD2. V lost 0 bases to trimming and J lost 0 bases; unmatched junction nucleotides: 5. The germline V gene has CDR1 SGHVS and CDR2 FQNEAQ. This CDR3 has 18 residues. CDR3 region: CASSLAVGRSSGANVLTF. The CDR3 DNA reads TGTGCCAGCAGCTTAGCGGTCGGGAGGTCCTCTGGGGCCAACGTCCTGACTTTC.

The V and J genes are TRBV5-4 and TRBJ2-2; D possibly corresponds to TRBD2 (7 bases). CDR1 and CDR2 from the germline V gene are SGHNT and YYREEE (reference sequence). The CDR3 totals 14 residues. The ends were cut back, 6 bases at V and 7 bases at J, with 16 bases in the middle. For the CDR3, the DNA is TGTGCCAGCAAGCTTCGGGGGGCCGGCGGGGAGCTGTTTTTT. It translates to CASKLRGAGGELFF. The variable domain in full, with the rest retrieved from reference TRBV5-4 and TRBJ2-2, is ETGVTQSPTHLIKTRGQQVTLRCSSQSGHNTVSWYQQALGQGPQFIFQYYREEENGRGNFPPRFSGLQFPNYSSELNVNALELDDSALYLCASKLRGAGGELFFGEGSRLTVL.

This clone was seen a single time. The rearrangement uses TRBV6-5 and TRBJ1-2, with D maybe TRBD1 (5 bases). The ends were cut back, 7 bases at V and 7 bases at J, with 10 bases in the middle. The germline V gene encodes CDR1 MNHEY and CDR2 SVGAGI. The CDR3 loop spans 11 amino acids. CDR3 residues: CASTRGGGYTF. As DNA, the CDR3 is TGTGCCAGCACTCGCGGGGGTGGCTACACCTTC.

The chain couples TRBV27 to TRBJ1-1; D is possibly TRBD1 (6 bases). V was cut by 2 bases and J by 5 bases, with 9 bases left in between. CDR3 size: 13 residues. Germline CDR1 reads MNHEY; CDR2 reads SMNVEV (reference sequence). CDR3 nucleotide sequence: TGTGCCAGCAGTTTAGCAGGGGTGACTGAAGCTTTCTTT. It specifies CASSLAGVTEAFF.

In its sample, this clone was seen once. The CDR3 is CASSLLAGVFGQTQYF. In DNA, the CDR3 is TGTGCCAGCAGCTTATTAGCGGGAGTCTTTGGTCAAACCCAGTACTTC. The chain couples TRBV7-2 to TRBJ2-5; 9 nucleotides agree with TRBD2. Germline lookup yields CDR1 SGHTA and CDR2 FQGNSA. With 2 bases clipped from V and 8 bases from J, the junction kept 12 bases outside the gene matches. The CDR3 loop spans 16 amino acids.

The chain couples TRBV4-2 to TRBJ2-3; the D gene is possibly TRBD2 (5 bases). The CDR3 consists of 15 residues. V lost 4 bases and J lost 2, with 13 bases in between. Per the germline V gene, CDR1 is LGHNA and CDR2 is YNFKEQ. CDR3 DNA: TGTGCCAGCAGCCTCAGCGGACCTTCCACAGATACGCAGTATTTT. Protein sequence: CASSLSGPSTDTQYF.

This chain uses TRBV5-1 with TRBJ2-5; 10 bases agree with TRBD2. CDR1 is SGHRS and CDR2 is YFSETQ in the germline V gene. V was clipped by 2 bases and J by 1 base; unmatched bases: 5. The CDR3 has 16 amino acids. The CDR3 sequence: CASSFQRGGIQETQYF. The DNA of the CDR3 is TGCGCCAGCAGCTTTCAGCGGGGGGGGATCCAAGAGACCCAGTACTTC.

The rearrangement joins TRBV7-9 to TRBJ1-4, with unresolved D. Deletions cut 10 bases from V and 0 bases from J, with 9 bases between. This CDR3 contains 13 residues. CDR1 and CDR2 (germline): SEHNR, FQNEAQ (reference sequence). The CDR3 DNA is TGTGCCACCGCCGGTTCAACTAATGAAAAACTGTTTTTT. Protein: CATAGSTNEKLFF.

The chain couples TRBV19 to TRBJ1-2; tentatively, D is TRBD1 (5 bases). Germline loops: CDR1 LNHDA, CDR2 SQIVND (reference sequence). Trimming stripped 6 bases from V and 4 bases from J, with 21 bases between. The CDR3 contains 16 residues. In DNA, the CDR3 is TGTGCCAGTAGAGGGGTATCGAGAAGTGGTGGCTATGGCTACACCTTC. It is translated as CASRGVSRSGGYGYTF. Supplemented by reference TRBV19 and TRBJ1-2, the full variable domain reads DGGITQSPKYLFRKEGQNVTLSCEQNLNHDAMYWYRQDPGQGLRLIYYSQIVNDFQKGDIAEGYSVSREKKESFPLTVTSAQKNPTAFYLCASRGVSRSGGYGYTFGSGTRLTVV.

The chain employs TRBV9 and TRBJ1-2, with 8 nucleotides matching TRBD1. Per germline, CDR1 SGDLS and CDR2 YYNGEE. J was trimmed by 5 bases and V by 4 bases; bases with no gene match: 10. This CDR3 has 15 amino acids. The CDR3 coding sequence is TGTGCCAGCAGCCCTCGAGGGTGGACAGGGTATGGCTACACCTTC. It encodes CASSPRGWTGYGYTF.

The chain uses TRBV4-3 and TRBJ2-1; 7 bases map to TRBD1. Germline CDR1 and CDR2: LGHNA and YSLEER. The CDR3 length is 15 residues. After removal of 2 bases from V and 5 bases from J, the junction contained 6 bases not matched to a gene. The CDR3 protein is CASSQIDRDDNEQFF. For the CDR3, the DNA is TGCGCCAGCAGCCAAATAGACAGGGATGACAATGAGCAGTTCTTC.

V and J are TRBV27 and TRBJ2-7; 10 bases line up with TRBD2. Per the germline V gene, CDR1 is MNHEY and CDR2 is SMNVEV (reference sequence). J lost 1 base, V lost 5 bases, and 2 bases had no gene match. This CDR3 contains 14 residues. The CDR3 bases are TGTGCCAGCAGTCCACTAGCGGGATCCTACGAGCAGTACTTC. It yields the protein CASSPLAGSYEQYF.

The rearrangement joins TRBV7-2 to TRBJ1-2; 7 bases match TRBD1. V shed 6 bases and J 4 bases; nucleotides not matched to a gene: 5. The CDR3 has 13 residues. Per germline, CDR1 SGHTA and CDR2 FQGNSA. The CDR3 here is CASSQDRSYGYTF. CDR3 in DNA: TGTGCCAGCAGTCAGGACAGGTCCTATGGCTACACCTTC.

This clone has just a few counts. The chain recombines TRBV4-3 with TRBJ1-5; TRBD1 might be the D (5 bases). CDR1 is LGHNA, CDR2 YSLEER, per germline. There are 15 residues in the CDR3. Deletions cut 0 bases from V and 2 bases from J, with 8 bases between. CDR3 protein: CASSQEAGGNQPQHF. The CDR3 nucleotides read TGCGCCAGCAGCCAAGAGGCGGGGGGCAATCAGCCCCAGCATTTT.

The chain links TRBV19 to TRBJ2-2; tentative D call: TRBD2 (6 bases). Trimming cost V 3 bases and J 5 bases, with 13 bases left between them. In germline, CDR1 is LNHDA, CDR2 SQIVND (reference sequence). The CDR3 runs 15 residues. The CDR3 region is CASSIWLARTGELFF. The DNA of the CDR3 is TGTGCCAGTAGTATTTGGCTAGCGCGGACCGGGGAGCTGTTTTTT.

This clone was detected only once. The conserved final phenylalanine or tryptophan is absent from the CDR3, which likely points to a read error. The chain couples TRBV10-3 to TRBJ2-7; 9 bases map to TRBD1. The V gene's germline CDR1 is ENHRY and CDR2 SYGVKD. V shed 7 bases, J shed 5 bases, and the junction held 9 bases outside the gene matches. CDR3 size: 14 residues. The CDR3: CAITRGWDRDEQYL. In DNA form, the CDR3 reads TGTGCCATCACCCGAGGTTGGGACAGGGACGAGCAGTACCTC.

The rearrangement links TRBV5-1 to TRBJ2-3, with 9 bases matching TRBD2. Germline CDR1 and CDR2: SGHRS and YFSETQ. This CDR3 region has 15 residues. J gave up 4 bases and V 5 bases, and 8 bases lay outside the gene matches. Written as DNA, the CDR3 is TGCGCCAGCAGATTAGCGGGGGTGGTCGCAGATACGCAGTATTTT. This sequence encodes CASRLAGVVADTQYF.

This clone was counted once. The chain carries TRBV11-2 and TRBJ2-1, with unresolved D. The ends were cut back, 0 bases at V and 8 bases at J, with 8 bases in the middle. This CDR3 is built from 13 residues. The germline CDR1 and CDR2 sequences are SGHAT and FQNNGV. Here the CDR3 DNA reads TGTGCCAGCAGCTTAGATAGAAGCGATGAGCAGTTCTTC. Translation gives CASSLDRSDEQFF.

This chain uses TRBV11-3 with TRBJ2-7; TRBD2 might be the D (6 bases). CDR1 is SGHNT, CDR2 YENEEA, per germline. The ends were cut back, 0 bases at V and 7 bases at J, with 16 bases in the middle. There are 15 residues in the CDR3. In nucleotides, the CDR3 is TGTGCCAGCAGCTTAGATTCCGAAGCGGGCCGGGAGCAGTACTTC. Translating gives CASSLDSEAGREQYF.

This clone was seen a handful of times. V and J are TRBV6-5 and TRBJ1-1, with D tentatively TRBD1 (6 bases). This CDR3 region has 13 residues. V lost 5 bases and J lost 4, with 11 bases in between. The germline V gene has CDR1 MNHEY and CDR2 SVGAGI. Written as DNA, the CDR3 is TGTGCCAGCAGTCACAGGGTCTCCACTGAAGCTTTCTTT. Its protein is CASSHRVSTEAFF.